Presented here are 28 T cell receptor beta chains from one specimen sequenced in a study of PD-1 blockade in classical Hodgkin lymphoma. Following autologous stem cell transplantation, relapse occurred in every patient, and exposure to brentuximab vedotin varied. Clones were read by immunoSEQ multiplex PCR, and TCRdb kept only the in-frame ones, dropping some. The sample records around 19,000 clones, around 75% being singletons. The source material was peripheral blood mononuclear cells (PBMCs), sampled at baseline. The receptor source for this set is a human donor with classical Hodgkin lymphoma.

J is TRBJ1-5 and V is TRBV18, with 7 bases lining up with TRBD1. Germline values: CDR1 KGHSH, CDR2 LQKENI. This CDR3 contains 17 residues. The V and J ends lost 6 bases and 0 bases, in that order; junction bases with no gene match: 11. The DNA for the CDR3 is TGTGCCAGCTCCAAAACTCCAGGGGGTACTAGCAATCAGCCCCAGCATTTT. Translated, it gives CASSKTPGGTSNQPQHF.

The CDR3 reads CASSFSRAGGPGGELFF. The CDR3, as DNA: TGTGCCAGCAGTTTTTCGAGAGCGGGAGGGCCAGGCGGGGAGCTGTTTTTT. The gene calls are TRBV27 and TRBJ2-2; 10 nucleotides line up with TRBD2. Germline V CDR1 and CDR2: MNHEY, SMNVEV (reference sequence). The CDR3 loop spans 17 amino acids. The ends lost 3 bases at V and 7 bases at J; junction bases unmatched: 11.

The J gene is TRBJ1-5, the V gene TRBV2; D unclear. Germline-derived CDR1 and CDR2 are SNHLY and FYNNEI. The V end was cut by 1 base, the J end by 5 bases, with 9 bases between. This CDR3 spans 14 amino acids. For the CDR3, the DNA is TGTGCCAGCAGTGAAGTCCCTCGACATCAGCCCCAGCATTTT. This sequence encodes CASSEVPRHQPQHF.

CDR3 residues: CASSIRPGAGDYGYTF. In nucleotides, the CDR3 is TGTGCCAGCAGCATACGACCGGGGGCGGGGGACTATGGCTACACCTTC. This chain connects TRBV5-6 to TRBJ1-2, with D perhaps TRBD1 (6 bases). The germline V and J ends were trimmed by 4 bases and 3 bases, with 19 bases remaining between them. CDR3 length: 16 residues. Per the germline V gene, CDR1 is SGHDT and CDR2 is YYEEEE.

The chain uses TRBV18 and TRBJ2-5; a weak D match, TRBD1 (5 bases). Trimming stripped 2 bases from V and 7 bases from J, with 11 bases between. The length of the CDR3 is 13 residues. The germline V gene has CDR1 KGHSH and CDR2 LQKENI. In DNA, the CDR3 is TGTGCCAGCTCACCAATCCCCCAGGGGACCCAGTACTTC. It yields the protein CASSPIPQGTQYF.

This chain joins TRBV7-9 and TRBJ2-3; D assignment may be TRBD1 or TRBD2 (5 bases each). The CDR3 has 15 amino acids. The V end was cut by 0 bases, the J end by 6 bases, with 13 bases between. CDR1 is SEHNR, CDR2 FQNEAQ, per germline (reference sequence). The CDR3 nucleotides read TGTGCCAGCAGCTTAGCAGAGGGGCCGGGGGATACGCAGTATTTT. Protein sequence: CASSLAEGPGDTQYF.

On this clone itself: This clone may be a read error of a much larger clone one base away. This chain uses TRBV10-3 with TRBJ1-2; perhaps TRBD1 as D (5 bases). V was trimmed by 10 bases and J by 4 bases, leaving 16 bases between them. Germline CDR1 reads ENHRY; CDR2 reads SYGVKD. The CDR3 length is 13 residues. CDR3 protein: CASLEGLSYGYTF. In DNA form, the CDR3 reads TGTGCCAGCCTCGAGGGGCTAAGCTATGGCTACACCTTC.

The rearrangement joins TRBV4-1 to TRBJ1-5; D may be TRBD1 (6 bases). V was shortened by 5 bases and J by 0 bases, with 14 bases between the two germline ends. The CDR3 runs to 16 residues. Germline V gene lookup returns CDR1 MGHRA and CDR2 YSYEKL. The CDR3 DNA sequence: TGCGCCAGCAGCTCGGACAGCCGTTATAGCAATCAGCCCCAGCATTTT. It translates to CASSSDSRYSNQPQHF.

The CDR3 protein is CAWSLGELPQYF. CDR3 DNA sequence: TGTGCCTGGAGCCTCGGAGAGTTGCCGCAGTATTTT. V gene TRBV30 combines with J gene TRBJ2-3; D is unclear. The CDR3 is 12 residues long. Germline V CDR1 and CDR2: GTSNPN, SVGIG (reference sequence). V was pared by 3 bases and J by 10 bases, with 14 bases between. Together with reference TRBV30 and TRBJ2-3, the CDR3 gives the full variable domain: SQTIHQWPATLVQPVGSPLSLECTVEGTSNPNLYWYRQAAGRGLQLLFYSVGIGQISSEVPQNLSASRPQDRQFILSSKKLLLSDSGFYLCAWSLGELPQYFGPGTRLTVL.

The V gene is TRBV7-8, the J gene TRBJ1-1; TRBD1 matches at 9 bases. Losses at the gene ends were 4 bases for V and 7 bases for J; bases not matched to a gene: 7. In germline, CDR1 is SGHVS, CDR2 FQNEAQ. The CDR3 extends over 14 amino acids. The CDR3 DNA sequence: TGTGCCAGCAGCTCGTGGACAGGGGCTGGTGAAGCTTTCTTT. Its translation is CASSSWTGAGEAFF.

The rearrangement uses TRBV4-1 and TRBJ2-7; weak D call: TRBD2 (5 bases). With 2 bases removed from V and 0 bases from J, the gap between germline ends came to 8 bases. Germline loops: CDR1 MGHRA, CDR2 YSYEKL. The CDR3 loop spans 14 amino acids. The CDR3 loop reads CASSQSGLSYEQYF. In DNA, the CDR3 is TGCGCCAGCAGCCAAAGCGGTCTCTCCTACGAGCAGTACTTC.

The chain carries TRBV7-2 and TRBJ1-6; TRBD1 agrees at 7 bases. CDR3 length: 17 amino acids. The junction had 11 bases not matched to a gene; V was cut back by 5 bases and J by 4 bases. CDR1 SGHTA and CDR2 FQGNSA come from the germline V gene. The CDR3 protein is CASSVRRQGSYNSPLHF. The CDR3 bases are TGTGCCAGCAGCGTAAGGAGACAGGGCTCGTATAATTCACCCCTCCACTTT.

This clone appeared a single time. The chain uses TRBV7-2 and TRBJ2-1; 13 bases align to TRBD2. The CDR3 is made up of 15 amino acids. Germline-derived CDR1 and CDR2 are SGHTA and FQGNSA. Germline trimming cut 5 bases from V and 7 bases from J; bases unmatched to any gene: 5. The CDR3 protein is CASSGLAGVMNEQFF. Here the CDR3 DNA reads TGTGCCAGCAGCGGACTAGCGGGAGTTATGAATGAGCAGTTCTTC.

J is TRBJ1-2 and V is TRBV4-2; D remains unclear. CDR3 length: 15 residues. Trimming cost V 4 bases and J 2 bases, with 14 bases left between them. Germline values: CDR1 LGHNA, CDR2 YNFKEQ. The CDR3 loop reads CASSPGIPGNYGYTF. CDR3 sequence (DNA): TGTGCCAGCAGCCCTGGAATACCGGGGAACTATGGCTACACCTTC.

In nucleotides, the CDR3 is TGTGCCAGCAGTCTCGCGTCCCGGGACAGGGTCGGTGGCTACACCTTC. Protein: CASSLASRDRVGGYTF. J is TRBJ1-2 and V is TRBV27, with 9 bases identical to TRBD1. With V trimmed by 5 bases and J by 7 bases, 14 bases remained unmatched. The V gene's germline CDR1 is MNHEY and CDR2 SMNVEV (reference sequence). The CDR3 consists of 16 residues.

This chain connects TRBV21-1 to TRBJ2-7; TRBD1, the table's D call, was not compared with the DNA. TRBV21-1 is recorded as a pseudogene. The CDR3 has 14 residues. The CDR3 protein is CAVHKRQGYYEQYF. DNA for the CDR3: TGTGCCGTTCATAAGAGACAGGGTTATTACGAGCAGTACTTC.

The chain has TRBV9 and TRBJ2-5; a weak D match, TRBD2 (6 bases). Germline lookup yields CDR1 SGDLS and CDR2 YYNGEE. Trimming pared 0 bases from V and 2 bases from J, leaving 11 bases between. CDR3 size: 15 residues. The CDR3 protein is CASSVGAGPQETQYF. The CDR3, as DNA: TGTGCCAGCAGCGTAGGGGCGGGACCTCAAGAGACCCAGTACTTC.

The rearrangement links TRBV19 to TRBJ2-1; 7 nucleotides line up with TRBD2. The CDR3 is 15 residues long. J lost 6 bases, V lost 2 bases, and 7 bases had no gene match. Germline assignment: CDR1 LNHDA and CDR2 SQIVND (reference sequence). This CDR3 is CASSIWEGLGNEQFF. CDR3 nucleotides: TGTGCCAGTAGTATATGGGAGGGCTTAGGCAATGAGCAGTTCTTC. The full variable domain, rest sourced from reference TRBV19 and TRBJ2-1, is DGGITQSPKYLFRKEGQNVTLSCEQNLNHDAMYWYRQDPGQGLRLIYYSQIVNDFQKGDIAEGYSVSREKKESFPLTVTSAQKNPTAFYLCASSIWEGLGNEQFFGPGTRLTVL.

This clone was seen once. V is TRBV21-1 and J is TRBJ2-2; the D call TRBD2 from the table was never checked on the DNA. TRBV21-1 represents a pseudogene. This CDR3 contains 18 residues. CDR3 sequence reads: CASSEGLIGGVDTGELFF. CDR3 coding DNA: TGTGCCAGCAGTGAAGGTCTCATAGGAGGCGTCGACACCGGGGAGCTGTTTTTT.

The V and J genes are TRBV4-1 and TRBJ2-7; 9 bases agree with TRBD1. V dropped 4 bases and J dropped 5; count of bases not matched to a gene: 9. CDR1 and CDR2 from the germline V gene are MGHRA and YSYEKL. The CDR3 is 15 residues long. The chain's CDR3 is CASSPPGQGSHEQYF. CDR3 DNA sequence: TGCGCCAGCAGCCCGCCCGGACAGGGGTCCCACGAGCAGTACTTC.

V gene TRBV6-6 combines with J gene TRBJ1-2; 9 nucleotides line up with TRBD1. After removal of 5 bases from V and 8 bases from J, the junction contained 6 bases not matched to a gene. This CDR3 has 13 residues. In germline, CDR1 is MNHNY, CDR2 SVGAGI (reference sequence). Here the CDR3 DNA reads TGTGCCAGCAGTAAGAGGACAGGGGAAGGCTACACCTTC. This translates into CASSKRTGEGYTF.

The chain recombines TRBV4-1 with TRBJ1-2; no firm D call. V lost 5 bases and J lost 7, with 11 bases in between. Germline CDR1 reads MGHRA; CDR2 reads YSYEKL. CDR3 length: 12 residues. CDR3 residues: CASSGLIGGYTF. CDR3 coding DNA: TGCGCCAGCAGCGGACTAATCGGTGGCTACACCTTC.

The chain uses TRBV28 and TRBJ2-1; 9 bases agree with TRBD1. The CDR3 runs to 14 residues. Germline CDR1 is MDHEN and CDR2 is SYDVKM. V lost 7 bases, J lost 4 bases, and 5 bases stayed unmatched. The CDR3 here is CASTVTGGYNEQFF. Here the CDR3 DNA reads TGTGCCAGCACTGTGACAGGGGGGTACAATGAGCAGTTCTTC. The whole variable domain, filled in from reference TRBV28 and TRBJ2-1, reads DVKVTQSSRYLVKRTGEKVFLECVQDMDHENMFWYRQDPGLGLRLIYFSYDVKMKEKGDIPEGYSVSREKKERFSLILESASTNQTSMYLCASTVTGGYNEQFFGPGTRLTVL.

This clone appeared a few times. This chain uses TRBV7-9 with TRBJ1-4; possibly TRBD1 for D (6 bases). The ends were cut back, 4 bases at V and 3 bases at J, with 12 bases in the middle. The CDR3 has 15 residues. Germline assignment: CDR1 SEHNR and CDR2 FQNEAQ (reference sequence). CDR3 in amino acids: CASSWGRGPNEKLFF. The DNA of the CDR3 is TGTGCCAGCAGCTGGGGGCGGGGGCCTAATGAAAAACTGTTTTTT.

This clone was counted only a few times. The genes are TRBV6-1 and TRBJ1-5, with no clear D. Germline V lookup: CDR1 MNHNS, CDR2 SASEGT. The CDR3 totals 14 residues. The ends were cut back, 2 bases at V and 3 bases at J, with 8 bases in the middle. The CDR3 sequence: CASSERRNNQPQHF. The CDR3 coding sequence is TGTGCCAGCAGTGAACGGCGGAACAATCAGCCCCAGCATTTT.

This clone has only a few counts. The gene calls are TRBV10-2 and TRBJ1-3; 7 bases map to TRBD1. The CDR3 runs 16 residues. With V trimmed by 6 bases and J by 0 bases, 8 bases remained unmatched. From germline, CDR1 is WSHSY and CDR2 SAAADI. The CDR3: CASSRGASASGNTIYF. CDR3 bases: TGCGCCAGCAGCAGGGGGGCCTCGGCCTCTGGAAACACCATATATTTT.

This chain connects TRBV10-3 to TRBJ2-7; 13 nucleotides align to TRBD2. Germline assignment: CDR1 ENHRY and CDR2 SYGVKD. The CDR3 sequence is 15 residues long. The CDR3 DNA reads TGTGCGGGGAGTTCCGGGACTAGCGGGAACGGAGAGCAGTACTTC. Its translation: CAGSSGTSGNGEQYF.

For the CDR3, the DNA is TGCGCCAGCAGCGCCGGTGGGGCGGGAGCCTACGAGCAGTACTTC. The encoded protein is CASSAGGAGAYEQYF. The chain recombines TRBV5-1 with TRBJ2-7; 7 bases align to TRBD2. Per germline, CDR1 SGHRS and CDR2 YFSETQ. The CDR3 loop spans 15 amino acids. The V gene end was trimmed by 4 bases and the J gene end by 2 bases; junction bases not matched to a gene: 9.